These 5 T cell receptor beta chains came from one sample sequenced in a study of blood T cell repertoires in COVID-19 (dated by TCRdb to 2018 to 2021). Libraries were constructed by the immunoSEQ multiplex PCR assay. Sourced from immuneACCESS, this table was stored by TCRdb with only in-frame sequences that have V and J called. A share of the clones is absent; for the studies checked, an unresolved V gene accounts for under half, and the remainder has no known explanation. The sample has 100,000 or so clones on record, 90% to 95% of them singletons. Around 16% of the sample is in the top ten clones. Sequenced sample: peripheral blood. Receptors were obtained from a man between 45 and 60 years old with acute or convalescent COVID-19.

The chain carries TRBV2 and TRBJ2-7; no definite D call. Trimming pared 5 bases from V and 2 bases from J, leaving 4 bases between. Germline-derived CDR1 and CDR2 are SNHLY and FYNNEI. This CDR3 is 11 amino acids long. This CDR3 is CASSSPYEQYF. The CDR3, as DNA: TGTGCCAGCAGTTCTCCCTACGAGCAGTACTTC. Supplemented by reference TRBV2 and TRBJ2-7, the full variable domain reads EPEVTQTPSHQVTQMGQEVILRCVPISNHLYFYWYRQILGQKVEFLVSFYNNEISEKSEIFDDQFSVERPDGSNFTLKIRSTKLEDSAMYFCASSSPYEQYFGPGTRLTVT.

The chain is built from TRBV11-2 and TRBJ2-1, with D possibly matching TRBD2 (6 bases). Germline V CDR1 and CDR2: SGHAT, FQNNGV. With 0 bases removed from V and 6 bases from J, the gap between germline ends came to 9 bases. The CDR3 contains 14 residues. The CDR3 protein is CASSLDAGGNEQFF. The CDR3 region has the DNA TGTGCCAGCAGCTTAGACGCCGGGGGCAATGAGCAGTTCTTC.

The J gene is TRBJ1-2, the V gene TRBV19; a possible D gene is TRBD1 (5 bases). Germline values: CDR1 LNHDA, CDR2 SQIVND (reference sequence). This CDR3 comprises 13 residues. The V end was cut by 6 bases, the J end by 4 bases, with 12 bases between. CDR3 loop: CASSTDRAYGYTF. The CDR3 DNA follows: TGTGCCAGTAGCACCGACAGAGCCTATGGCTACACCTTC.

The chain joins TRBV7-2 to TRBJ1-6; TRBD1 is a possible D gene (5 bases). The V gene lost 1 base and the J gene lost 7 bases, with 11 bases spanning the gap. The CDR3 sequence is 15 residues long. Germline CDR1 is SGHTA and CDR2 is FQGNSA. CDR3 DNA: TGTGCCAGCAGCTTAGTTTCAGGGCGAAATTCACCCCTCCACTTT. Encoded protein: CASSLVSGRNSPLHF.

This chain connects TRBV10-3 to TRBJ1-5, with a possible D match to TRBD1 (5 bases). The CDR3 loop spans 13 amino acids. The V gene's germline CDR1 is ENHRY and CDR2 SYGVKD. V lost 5 bases, J lost 7 bases, and 12 bases lay in between. The CDR3 sequence: CAISSRVRQPQHF. As DNA, the CDR3 is TGTGCCATCAGTAGCAGGGTACGGCAGCCCCAGCATTTT.